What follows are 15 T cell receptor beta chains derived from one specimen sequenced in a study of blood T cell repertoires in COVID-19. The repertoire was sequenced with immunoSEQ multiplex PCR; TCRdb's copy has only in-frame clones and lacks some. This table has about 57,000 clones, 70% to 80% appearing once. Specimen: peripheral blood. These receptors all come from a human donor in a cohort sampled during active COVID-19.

The CDR3 here is CASSIDGAGGIGDNEQFF. CDR3 DNA: TGTGCCAGTAGTATAGATGGAGCGGGAGGGATCGGCGACAATGAGCAGTTCTTC. The chain uses TRBV19 and TRBJ2-1, with TRBD2 matching over 10 bases. CDR1 and CDR2 (germline): LNHDA, SQIVND (reference sequence). Trimming took 0 bases from V and 5 from J; bases not matched to a gene: 10. The CDR3 has 18 residues.

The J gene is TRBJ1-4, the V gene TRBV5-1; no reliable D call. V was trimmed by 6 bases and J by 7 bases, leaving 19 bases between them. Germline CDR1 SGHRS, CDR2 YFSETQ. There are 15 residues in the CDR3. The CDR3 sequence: CASKLGTGRGEKLFF. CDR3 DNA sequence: TGCGCCAGCAAATTGGGTACCGGACGGGGTGAAAAACTGTTTTTT.

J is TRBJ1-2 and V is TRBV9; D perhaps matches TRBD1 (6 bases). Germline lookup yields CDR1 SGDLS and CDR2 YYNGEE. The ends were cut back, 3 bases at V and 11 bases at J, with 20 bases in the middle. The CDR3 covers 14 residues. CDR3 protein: CASSATAGTLGYTF. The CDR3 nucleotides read TGTGCCAGCAGCGCAACTGCCGGGACACTAGGGTACACCTTC.

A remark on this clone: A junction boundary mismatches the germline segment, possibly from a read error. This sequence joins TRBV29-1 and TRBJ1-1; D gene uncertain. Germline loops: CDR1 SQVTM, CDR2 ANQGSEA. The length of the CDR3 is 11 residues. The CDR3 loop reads CGGRKNTEAFF. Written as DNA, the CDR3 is TGTGGAGGACGGAAGAACACTGAAGCTTTCTTT.

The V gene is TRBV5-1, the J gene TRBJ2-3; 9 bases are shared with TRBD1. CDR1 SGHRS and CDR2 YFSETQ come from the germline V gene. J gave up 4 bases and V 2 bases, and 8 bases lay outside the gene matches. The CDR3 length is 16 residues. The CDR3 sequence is CASSFDPGQGADTQYF. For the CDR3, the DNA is TGCGCCAGCAGCTTTGATCCGGGACAGGGTGCAGATACGCAGTATTTT.

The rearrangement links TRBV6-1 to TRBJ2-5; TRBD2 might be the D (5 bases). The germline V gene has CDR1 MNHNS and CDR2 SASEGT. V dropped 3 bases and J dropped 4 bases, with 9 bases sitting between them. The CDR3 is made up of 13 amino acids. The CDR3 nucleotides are TGTGCCAGCAGTGACCTCCTAGCAGAGACCCAGTACTTC. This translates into CASSDLLAETQYF.

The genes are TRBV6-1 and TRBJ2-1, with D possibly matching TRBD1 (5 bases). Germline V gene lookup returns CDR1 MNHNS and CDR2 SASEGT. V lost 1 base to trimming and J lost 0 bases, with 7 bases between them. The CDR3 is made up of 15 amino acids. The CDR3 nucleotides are TGTGCCAGCAGTGAAGGGGGCATCTCCTACAATGAGCAGTTCTTC. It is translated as CASSEGGISYNEQFF.

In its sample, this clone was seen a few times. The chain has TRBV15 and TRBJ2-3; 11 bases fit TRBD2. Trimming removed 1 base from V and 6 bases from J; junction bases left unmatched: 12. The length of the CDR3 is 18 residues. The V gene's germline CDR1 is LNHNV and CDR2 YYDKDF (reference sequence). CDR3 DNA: TGTGCCACCAGCAGAGCACGTTTAGCGGGAGGGCTCATGGATACGCAGTATTTT. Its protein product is CATSRARLAGGLMDTQYF.

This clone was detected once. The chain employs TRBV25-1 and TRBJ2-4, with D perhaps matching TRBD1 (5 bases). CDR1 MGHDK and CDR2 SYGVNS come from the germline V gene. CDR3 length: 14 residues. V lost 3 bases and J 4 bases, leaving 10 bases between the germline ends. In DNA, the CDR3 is TGTGCCAGCAGTGACACAGGTTTTAAAAACATTCAGTACTTC. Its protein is CASSDTGFKNIQYF.

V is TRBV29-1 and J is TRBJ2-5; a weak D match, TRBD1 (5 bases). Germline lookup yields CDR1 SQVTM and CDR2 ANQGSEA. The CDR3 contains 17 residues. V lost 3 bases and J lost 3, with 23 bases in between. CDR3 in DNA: TGCAGCGTTGATTCTAGGGGCGACCGAGCTCTTAAAGAGACCCAGTACTTC. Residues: CSVDSRGDRALKETQYF.

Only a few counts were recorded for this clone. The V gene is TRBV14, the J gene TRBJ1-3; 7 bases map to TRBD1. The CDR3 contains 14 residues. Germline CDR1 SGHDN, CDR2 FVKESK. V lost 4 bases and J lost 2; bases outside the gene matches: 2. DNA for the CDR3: TGTGCCAGCAGCCCCGGGACAGCTGGAAACACCATATATTTT. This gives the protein CASSPGTAGNTIYF.

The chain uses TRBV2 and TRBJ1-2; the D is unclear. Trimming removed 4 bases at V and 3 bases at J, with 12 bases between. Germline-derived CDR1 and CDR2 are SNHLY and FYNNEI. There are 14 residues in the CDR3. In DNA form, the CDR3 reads TGTGCCAGCAGTGGCCTTGCAGGATACTATGGCTACACCTTC. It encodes CASSGLAGYYGYTF. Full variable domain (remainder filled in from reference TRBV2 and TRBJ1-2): EPEVTQTPSHQVTQMGQEVILRCVPISNHLYFYWYRQILGQKVEFLVSFYNNEISEKSEIFDDQFSVERPDGSNFTLKIRSTKLEDSAMYFCASSGLAGYYGYTFGSGTRLTVV.

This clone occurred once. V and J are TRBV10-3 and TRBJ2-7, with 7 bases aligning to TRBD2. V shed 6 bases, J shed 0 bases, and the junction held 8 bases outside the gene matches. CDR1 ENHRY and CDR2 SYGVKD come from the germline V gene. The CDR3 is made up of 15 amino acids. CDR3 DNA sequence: TGTGCCATCAGGCAGCGGGACCAAAGCTCCTACGAGCAGTACTTC. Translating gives CAIRQRDQSSYEQYF.

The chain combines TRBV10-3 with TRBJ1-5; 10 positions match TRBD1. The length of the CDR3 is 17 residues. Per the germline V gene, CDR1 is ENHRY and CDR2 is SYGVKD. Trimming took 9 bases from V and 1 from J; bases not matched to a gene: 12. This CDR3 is CAISLTGGGGSNQPQHF. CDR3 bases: TGTGCCATATCCCTGACAGGGGGCGGTGGGAGCAATCAGCCCCAGCATTTT.

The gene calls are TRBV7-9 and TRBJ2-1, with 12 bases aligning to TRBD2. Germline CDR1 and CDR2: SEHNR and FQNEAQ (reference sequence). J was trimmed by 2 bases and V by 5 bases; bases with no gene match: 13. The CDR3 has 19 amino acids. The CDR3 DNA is TGTGCCAGCAGCATCCGGACTAGCGGGAACCGAGGGACCTACAATGAGCAGTTCTTC. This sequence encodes CASSIRTSGNRGTYNEQFF.